These 27 T cell receptor beta chains came from one sample sequenced in a study of Graves' ophthalmopathy and Graves' hyperthyroidism. Scientists amplified the TCR beta CDR3 regions from RNA transcripts. The first round was an RT-PCR with HTBI primers, and the second round was a multiplex PCR. TCRdb processed the multiplex PCR reads anew with MiXCR; each CDR3 protein has one entry. The repertoire has a few hundred thousand distinct CDR3 sequences, 15% to 20% of them found once; the top ten carry roughly 1.4%. Sequenced sample: peripheral blood. The source of these receptors is a young woman with Graves' ophthalmopathy.

The sample holds many counts of this clonotype. One end of the junction varies from germline; a read error may be responsible. The genes are TRBV29-1 and TRBJ1-2; D is unclear. Germline assignment: CDR1 SQVTM and CDR2 ANQGSEA. The CDR3 runs 12 residues. The CDR3 DNA follows: TGCAGCGTTGAGAAAGGGATTTATGGCTACGCCTTC. Its translation: CSVEKGIYGYAF.

This clonotype has ten or more counts. CDR3 in DNA: TGTGCCAGCAGTGACAGGGATAAGAACACTGAAGCTTTCTTT. This encodes CASSDRDKNTEAFF. V usage is TRBV6-1 and J usage is TRBJ1-1, with TRBD1 as a possible D gene (5 bases). The CDR3 sequence is 14 residues long. The ends were cut back, 3 bases at V and 1 base at J, with 9 bases in the middle. Germline V gives CDR1 MNHNS, CDR2 SASEGT.

This clonotype was seen many times. The J gene is TRBJ2-7, the V gene TRBV19; no definite D call. The CDR3 is 13 residues long. V lost 3 bases and J 9 bases, leaving 15 bases between the germline ends. Germline loops: CDR1 LNHDA, CDR2 SQIVND (reference sequence). The CDR3 DNA reads as TGTGCCAGTAGTATTGGGCAGTCGAGCCGGCAGTACTTC. It is translated as CASSIGQSSRQYF.

Ten or more counts support this clonotype. The rearrangement joins TRBV4-3 to TRBJ1-1; TRBD1 is a possible D gene (6 bases). V lost 1 base and J 8 bases, leaving 14 bases between the germline ends. This CDR3 has 14 residues. Germline loops: CDR1 LGHNA, CDR2 YSLEER. CDR3 loop: CASSQALMRGEAFF. DNA of the CDR3: TGCGCCAGCAGCCAAGCCCTGATGAGGGGGGAAGCTTTCTTT.

The chain joins TRBV6-2 or TRBV6-3 to TRBJ1-5; 7 positions agree with TRBD1. This CDR3 has 17 amino acids. The germline CDR1 and CDR2 sequences are MNHEY and SVGEGT. The V and J ends lost 7 bases and 1 base, in that order; junction bases with no gene match: 13. CDR3 region: CASKGQLRRSSNQPQHF. Here the CDR3 DNA reads TGTGCCAGCAAGGGACAGCTTCGTCGCTCGAGCAATCAGCCCCAGCATTTT.

This clonotype has ten or more counts. The rearrangement links TRBV12-3 or TRBV12-4 to TRBJ2-4; TRBD1 agrees at 9 bases. This CDR3 spans 14 amino acids. J gave up 8 bases and V 5 bases, and 7 bases lay outside the gene matches. The CDR3 region is CASSPDWTGDIQYF. The CDR3 DNA reads TGTGCCAGCAGTCCTGACTGGACAGGGGACATTCAGTACTTC.

This clonotype was counted many times. CDR3 coding DNA: TGCGCCAGCAGCCTGGGGGGCGGCTATTTGGAGGAGCAGTACTTC. Translating gives CASSLGGGYLEEQYF. This chain connects TRBV4-3 to TRBJ2-7; D may match TRBD1 or TRBD2 (6 bases each). Germline V gives CDR1 LGHNA, CDR2 YSLEER. V lost 4 bases and J lost 7, with 20 bases in between. CDR3 length: 15 amino acids.

This clonotype has at least ten counts. The CDR3 is CASSLDRGLSYEQYF. The CDR3 coding sequence is TGTGCCAGCAGTCTCGACAGGGGGCTCTCCTACGAGCAGTACTTC. This chain connects TRBV12-3 or TRBV12-4 to TRBJ2-7; 10 bases are a match to TRBD1. The ends lost 5 bases at V and 0 bases at J; junction bases unmatched: 4. The CDR3 is 15 amino acids.

This clonotype was counted many times. V is TRBV12-3 or TRBV12-4 and J is TRBJ1-5; a weak D match, TRBD1 (5 bases). The ends were cut back, 5 bases at V and 1 base at J, with 12 bases in the middle. This CDR3 is 15 amino acids long. The CDR3 sequence: CASSPGGRSNQPQHF. The CDR3 nucleotides are TGTGCCAGCAGTCCGGGGGGGAGAAGCAATCAGCCCCAGCATTTT.

The table lists this clonotype with many counts. This chain connects TRBV10-3 to TRBJ2-4; TRBD1 agrees at 7 bases. Germline V lookup: CDR1 ENHRY, CDR2 SYGVKD. The CDR3 runs to 14 residues. With 11 bases clipped from V and 2 bases from J, the junction kept 9 bases outside the gene matches. The CDR3 DNA is TGTGCCGTCCAGGGGGATGGAACCAAAAACATTCAGTACTTC. Translation gives CAVQGDGTKNIQYF.

This clonotype was seen many times. The gene calls are TRBV5-6 and TRBJ1-1; a weak D match, TRBD1 (5 bases). Trimming removed 2 bases at V and 0 bases at J, with 14 bases between. This CDR3 region has 16 residues. Germline values: CDR1 SGHDT, CDR2 YYEEEE. This chain's CDR3 is CASSFMTDPLNTEAFF. CDR3 bases: TGTGCCAGCAGCTTCATGACAGACCCCTTGAACACTGAAGCTTTCTTT.

There are many counts of this clonotype. This chain links TRBV12-3 or TRBV12-4 with TRBJ1-3; D is possibly TRBD1 (5 bases). Trimming cost V 6 bases and J 6 bases, with 15 bases left between them. The CDR3 runs 14 residues. Here the CDR3 reads CASRTRASENTIYF. The DNA of the CDR3 is TGTGCCAGCAGAACCAGGGCCAGCGAAAACACCATATATTTT.

This clonotype was counted at least ten times. This may be a read error, as it is one base from a much larger clone. CDR3 residues: CASSLWRVSNSPLHF. In DNA form, the CDR3 reads TGTGCCAGCAGTTTATGGAGGGTTAGTAATTCACCCCTCCACTTT. V gene TRBV27 combines with J gene TRBJ1-6; D is uncertain. The V gene lost 1 base and the J gene lost 6 bases, with 10 bases spanning the gap. Germline CDR1 is MNHEY and CDR2 is SMNVEV (reference sequence). The CDR3 has 15 amino acids.

The table lists this clonotype with many counts. CDR3 amino acids: CASSGGTYEQYF. In nucleotides, the CDR3 is TGTGCCAGCAGCGGGGGGACCTACGAGCAGTACTTC. The rearrangement uses TRBV27 and TRBJ2-7; TRBD2 matches at 7 bases. Trimming cost V 6 bases and J 2 bases; bases outside gene matches: 1. The CDR3 has 12 amino acids. Germline V gene lookup returns CDR1 MNHEY and CDR2 SMNVEV (reference sequence).

This clonotype was seen many times. This rearrangement joins TRBV4-1 to TRBJ2-7; D possibly uses TRBD1 or TRBD2 (5 bases each). V was trimmed by 1 base and J by 0 bases, leaving 10 bases between them. Per the germline V gene, CDR1 is MGHRA and CDR2 is YSYEKL. The CDR3 spans 15 residues. The CDR3, as DNA: TGCGCCAGCAGCCAAGGGCCAGGGAGCTCCTACGAGCAGTACTTC. It specifies CASSQGPGSSYEQYF.

This clonotype was seen at least ten times. A much larger clone lies a single base off, so this may be a read error. The V call is TRBV6-2 or TRBV6-3, the J call TRBJ2-7; possibly TRBD1 for D (6 bases). The V end lost 5 bases, the J end lost 0 bases, and 11 bases lay between the germline ends. CDR3 length: 14 amino acids. CDR1 is MNHEY and CDR2 is SVGEGT in the germline V gene. The CDR3 loop is CASSIGRGSYEQYF. The CDR3, as DNA: TGTGCCAGCAGTATTGGCAGGGGCTCCTACGAGCAGTACTTC.

This clonotype came up many times. The chain is built from TRBV11-1 and TRBJ2-7; D possibly corresponds to TRBD2 (6 bases). Deletions cut 5 bases from V and 2 bases from J, with 13 bases between. The CDR3 contains 14 residues. Looked up from germline, CDR1 is SGHAT and CDR2 is FQDESV (reference sequence). DNA for the CDR3: TGTGCCAGCAGCCTCACTGGGGGGACCTACGAGCAGTACTTC. Amino acids: CASSLTGGTYEQYF.

The sample holds many counts of this clonotype. The chain is built from TRBV7-2 and TRBJ2-7, with TRBD2 matching 7 bases. The J segment lost 0 bases and the V segment lost 0 bases, leaving 2 bases of the junction unmatched. Germline assignment: CDR1 SGHTA and CDR2 FQGNSA. This CDR3 spans 15 amino acids. The CDR3 DNA reads as TGTGCCAGCAGCTTAGCGGGAGGGCCCTCCTACGAGCAGTACTTC. Translating it yields CASSLAGGPSYEQYF.

In its sample, this clonotype was seen many times. This sequence joins TRBV19 and TRBJ1-1; weak D call: TRBD1 (6 bases). The CDR3 contains 16 residues. The ends were cut back, 5 bases at V and 0 bases at J, with 16 bases in the middle. Germline CDR1 is LNHDA and CDR2 is SQIVND (reference sequence). CDR3 region: CASSPQGGGMNTEAFF. DNA of the CDR3: TGTGCCAGTAGTCCCCAAGGGGGGGGGATGAACACTGAAGCTTTCTTT.

This clonotype came up many times. The chain is built from TRBV30 and TRBJ1-5, with TRBD1 as a possible D gene (6 bases). The CDR3 contains 14 residues. Deletions cut 1 base from V and 7 bases from J, with 14 bases between. Germline V gene lookup returns CDR1 GTSNPN and CDR2 SVGIG (reference sequence). The CDR3 here is CAWSATGPWQPQHF. The CDR3 DNA follows: TGTGCCTGGAGTGCTACAGGGCCTTGGCAGCCCCAGCATTTT.

This clonotype was found many times. This chain connects TRBV6-5 to TRBJ2-5, with 9 positions matching TRBD1. The germline gives CDR1 MNHEY, CDR2 SVGAGI. J was trimmed by 4 bases and V by 8 bases; bases with no gene match: 5. The CDR3 loop spans 13 amino acids. CDR3 amino acids: CASHGQGTETQYF. The CDR3 region has the DNA TGTGCCAGCCACGGACAGGGGACAGAGACCCAGTACTTC.

This clonotype was seen many times. V and J are TRBV5-4 and TRBJ1-1; D gene uncertain. CDR1 and CDR2 from the germline V gene are SGHNT and YYREEE (reference sequence). V dropped 2 bases and J dropped 5 bases, with 22 bases sitting between them. The CDR3 totals 17 residues. The CDR3 reads CASSLAPSVGSYTEAFF. The CDR3 DNA sequence: TGTGCCAGCAGCTTAGCCCCCTCGGTAGGGAGTTATACTGAAGCTTTCTTT.

This clonotype has at least ten counts. This chain connects TRBV12-5 to TRBJ1-2, with D possibly being TRBD1 (6 bases). The CDR3 runs 16 residues. The germline CDR1 and CDR2 sequences are LGHNT and FRNRAP. V lost 0 bases, J lost 8 bases, and 19 bases lay in between. Here the CDR3 DNA reads TGTGCTAGTGGTTTGGTGACAGGTTTGGAGATAGAGGGCTACACCTTC. It codes for CASGLVTGLEIEGYTF.

This clonotype showed up many times. V and J are TRBV12-3 or TRBV12-4 and TRBJ1-5, with TRBD1 identical over 7 bases. This CDR3 spans 15 amino acids. The J segment lost 4 bases and the V segment lost 5 bases, leaving 8 bases of the junction unmatched. Here the CDR3 reads CASSQRQGWNQPQHF. In DNA form, the CDR3 reads TGTGCCAGCAGTCAAAGACAGGGATGGAATCAGCCCCAGCATTTT.

This clonotype has a count of ten or more. The CDR3 is CASSKHMDARFSGELFF. The CDR3 DNA reads as TGTGCCAGCAGTAAACATATGGACGCCCGGTTTAGCGGGGAGCTGTTTTTT. The chain has TRBV11-2 and TRBJ2-2; D gene ambiguous. The CDR3 runs 17 residues. Germline assignment: CDR1 SGHAT and CDR2 FQNNGV. The V gene lost 6 bases and the J gene lost 7 bases, with 24 bases spanning the gap.

The V and J genes are TRBV27 and TRBJ2-7, with a weak D call TRBD2 (6 bases). CDR3 length equals 14 residues. Trimming removed 6 bases from V and 2 bases from J, with 14 bases in between. Germline CDR1 reads MNHEY; CDR2 reads SMNVEV (reference sequence). The CDR3 region is CASSPGGAPYEQYF. The CDR3 DNA reads TGTGCCAGCAGCCCCGGAGGGGCCCCCTACGAGCAGTACTTC.

This clonotype was picked up many times. The chain has TRBV7-9 and TRBJ1-1; D unresolved. V dropped 5 bases and J dropped 7 bases, with 14 bases sitting between them. Germline lookup yields CDR1 SEHNR and CDR2 FQNEAQ (reference sequence). The CDR3 runs 13 residues. CDR3 residues: CASSLGSLFEAFF. The DNA for the CDR3 is TGTGCCAGCAGCCTAGGGTCCCTCTTTGAAGCTTTCTTT.